These 8 T cell receptor beta chains share one sample of origin, sequenced in a study of CD8 T cells in ankylosing spondylitis. Study observations and caveats: Characteristic of ankylosing spondylitis blood, it appeared, was a TCR beta motif comprising several highly homologous variants.

Antigens of these TCRs are unknown. From the 5' RACE reads, TCRdb called clonotypes with MiXCR, one entry per CDR3 protein. The sample contains 450,000 or so distinct CDR3 sequences, roughly 26% of which appear only once. The sequencing input was blood, either unsorted or a sorted T cell fraction (not recorded which). These receptors were obtained from a male donor with ankylosing spondylitis.

The V and J genes are TRBV20-1 and TRBJ2-7; D not resolved. CDR1 DFQATT and CDR2 SNEGSKA come from the germline V gene (reference sequence). Between the trimmed V and J ends, which lost 0 bases and 2 bases, there was a span of 14 bases. This CDR3 region has 15 residues. The CDR3 protein is CSARDLGRVPYEQYF. The CDR3 nucleotides are TGCAGTGCTAGAGATCTGGGAAGGGTTCCCTACGAGCAGTACTTC.

This chain uses TRBV20-1 with TRBJ1-1; possibly TRBD1 for D (6 bases). The CDR3 spans 14 residues. CDR1 is DFQATT, CDR2 SNEGSKA, per germline (reference sequence). V was cut by 2 bases and J by 3 bases, with 13 bases left in between. DNA of the CDR3: TGCAGTGCTAGACCGAAACAGGGATACACTGAAGCTTTCTTT. Its translation is CSARPKQGYTEAFF.

The chain joins TRBV5-1 to TRBJ2-1; 9 bases are a match to TRBD1. Germline V gene sequence: CDR1 SGHRS, CDR2 YFSETQ. With V trimmed by 7 bases and J by 8 bases, 7 bases remained unmatched. This CDR3 spans 13 amino acids. The CDR3 here is CASAGQGRDEQFF. CDR3 bases: TGCGCCAGCGCCGGACAGGGGCGGGATGAGCAGTTCTTC.

DNA for the CDR3: TGTGCCAGCAGTGCGGCTAGCGGGGGGGATGAGCAGTTCTTC. Its translation: CASSAASGGDEQFF. This rearrangement joins TRBV2 to TRBJ2-1; 12 bases map to TRBD2. The CDR3 has 14 amino acids. Germline V CDR1 and CDR2: SNHLY, FYNNEI. V lost 4 bases and J lost 8; bases outside the gene matches: 3.

As regards this clonotype: The junction and the germline gene differ at one end; a read error may be behind it. The chain couples TRBV12-3 or TRBV12-4 to TRBJ2-1; 9 positions match TRBD2. CDR3 length equals 15 residues. In nucleotides, the CDR3 is TGTGCCAGCAGGTTAGCGGGAGAGGTCTACAATGAGCAGTTCTTC. Its protein product is CASRLAGEVYNEQFF.

This clonotype appeared a few times. The chain has TRBV12-3 or TRBV12-4 and TRBJ2-1; TRBD2 aligns across 7 bases. V lost 6 bases and J lost 9; bases outside the gene matches: 14. The CDR3 contains 15 residues. Here the CDR3 reads CASRSRDAWGGEQFF. The CDR3, as DNA: TGTGCCAGCAGATCCCGGGACGCCTGGGGGGGTGAGCAGTTCTTC.

This chain connects TRBV7-2 to TRBJ2-7, with 7 bases fitting TRBD2. Germline loops: CDR1 SGHTA, CDR2 FQGNSA. This CDR3 has 15 residues. The V segment lost 2 bases and the J segment 2 bases; nucleotides outside the gene matches: 6. As DNA, the CDR3 is TGTGCCAGCAGCTTACGGGCGGGAGATCCCTACGAGCAGTACTTC. Residues: CASSLRAGDPYEQYF. The full variable domain, rest sourced from reference TRBV7-2 and TRBJ2-7, is GAGVSQSPSNKVTEKGKDVELRCDPISGHTALYWYRQSLGQGLEFLIYFQGNSAPDKSGLPSDRFSAERTGGSVSTLTIQRTQQEDSAVYLCASSLRAGDPYEQYFGPGTRLTVT.

The V call is TRBV20-1, the J call TRBJ2-7, with 10 bases fitting TRBD2. J gave up 6 bases and V 4 bases, and 9 bases lay outside the gene matches. Looked up from germline, CDR1 is DFQATT and CDR2 is SNEGSKA (reference sequence). CDR3 length: 14 amino acids. In nucleotides, the CDR3 is TGCAGTGCTACCGGGACTAGCGTAAGAGGCGAGCAGTACTTC. Its protein product is CSATGTSVRGEQYF.